The 15 T cell receptor beta chains below were found in one sample sequenced in a study of cytomegalovirus exposure and HLA in healthy donors. PCR used 60 Vbeta primers and 13 Jbeta primers. Only in-frame clones appear in the TCRdb table, and some are missing; sequencing was by immunoSEQ multiplex PCR. Of tens of thousands of clones detected, around three fifths appear once; the ten largest clones hold under 6%. What was sequenced was PBMCs. These receptors originate from a boy aged 5 to 17 in good health and CMV-seropositive.

The chain is built from TRBV19 and TRBJ2-7, with a possible D match to TRBD1 (7 bases). Germline values: CDR1 LNHDA, CDR2 SQIVND (reference sequence). Trimming left V 10 bases short and J 3 bases short, with 13 bases between. The CDR3 loop spans 12 amino acids. The chain's CDR3 is CATRQGGYEQYF. In DNA, the CDR3 is TGTGCCACCAGACAGGGAGGCTACGAGCAGTACTTC. The complete variable domain, with remaining parts taken from reference TRBV19 and TRBJ2-7, reads DGGITQSPKYLFRKEGQNVTLSCEQNLNHDAMYWYRQDPGQGLRLIYYSQIVNDFQKGDIAEGYSVSREKKESFPLTVTSAQKNPTAFYLCATRQGGYEQYFGPGTRLTVT.

This chain joins TRBV5-1 and TRBJ2-7, with 9 bases matching TRBD2. Germline V gene data show CDR1 as SGHRS and CDR2 as YFSETQ. CDR3 length: 16 amino acids. J gave up 3 bases and V 4 bases, and 11 bases lay outside the gene matches. In DNA, the CDR3 is TGCGCCAGCAGCCAAGGGCCCGGCGGGAGGGACTACGAGCAGTACTTC. Translation gives CASSQGPGGRDYEQYF.

The chain couples TRBV4-1 to TRBJ2-7; D gene unclear. The CDR3 spans 15 residues. The V and J ends lost 6 bases and 2 bases respectively, with 17 bases between them. CDR1 and CDR2 (germline): MGHRA, YSYEKL. In nucleotides, the CDR3 is TGCGCCAGCAGTGTCCTCTCCAAAACGGCCTACGAGCAGTACTTC. Encoded protein: CASSVLSKTAYEQYF.

CDR3 sequence reads: CASQRGRDTGELFF. The CDR3 DNA is TGTGCCAGCCAAAGGGGCAGGGACACCGGGGAGCTGTTTTTT. The chain couples TRBV7-9 to TRBJ2-2; TRBD1 might be the D (5 bases). In germline, CDR1 is SEHNR, CDR2 FQNEAQ (reference sequence). V gave up 8 bases and J gave up 3 bases, with 13 bases separating them. CDR3 length equals 14 residues.

This chain uses TRBV5-1 with TRBJ2-2, with 8 bases identical to TRBD1. J gave up 7 bases and V 3 bases, and 5 bases lay outside the gene matches. Germline loops: CDR1 SGHRS, CDR2 YFSETQ. The CDR3 has 14 amino acids. This CDR3 is CASSSDRVGGELFF. The DNA of the CDR3 is TGCGCCAGCAGCTCGGACAGGGTCGGCGGGGAGCTGTTTTTT.

The chain joins TRBV19 to TRBJ2-1, with D possibly matching TRBD1 (6 bases). V was shortened by 11 bases and J by 6 bases, with 8 bases between the two germline ends. The length of the CDR3 is 10 residues. Germline-derived CDR1 and CDR2 are LNHDA and SQIVND (reference sequence). The CDR3 loop reads CASGVNEQFF. CDR3 nucleotide sequence: TGTGCCTCAGGGGTCAATGAGCAGTTCTTC.

The rearrangement links TRBV5-4 to TRBJ2-4; D may be TRBD2 (6 bases). Trimming cost V 4 bases and J 5 bases, with 10 bases left between them. Germline V gives CDR1 SGHNT, CDR2 YYREEE (reference sequence). CDR3 size: 13 residues. CDR3 region: CASSPGGENIQYF. Written as DNA, the CDR3 is TGTGCCAGCAGCCCCGGCGGGGAAAACATTCAGTACTTC.

This clone has more than one count but fewer than ten. The chain couples TRBV11-2 to TRBJ2-7; D is unresolved. The germline V gene encodes CDR1 SGHAT and CDR2 FQNNGV. Trimming removed 7 bases from V and 4 bases from J, with 17 bases in between. This CDR3 contains 14 residues. The CDR3 here is CASTQPGSLYEQYF. CDR3 DNA: TGTGCCAGCACCCAGCCGGGTTCCTTGTACGAGCAGTACTTC.

This chain uses TRBV27 with TRBJ2-5, with 12 positions matching TRBD1. The J call is uncertain, as TRBJ2-7 better fits the DNA end. Germline CDR1 and CDR2: MNHEY and SMNVEV (reference sequence). The CDR3 contains 18 residues. The CDR3 protein is CASSSHGTGGPSSYEQYF. The CDR3 region has the DNA TGTGCCAGCAGCTCCCACGGGACAGGGGGCCCTAGCTCCTACGAGCAGTACTTC.

The genes are TRBV7-2 and TRBJ2-5, with TRBD1 matching 8 bases. This CDR3 has 16 amino acids. The J segment lost 5 bases and the V segment lost 1 base, leaving 9 bases of the junction unmatched. From germline, CDR1 is SGHTA and CDR2 FQGNSA. The DNA of the CDR3 is TGTGCCAGCAGCTTAGGGGTCAGGGGGCATGGGGAGACCCAGTACTTC. Translation gives CASSLGVRGHGETQYF. Complete variable domain (other parts from reference TRBV7-2 and TRBJ2-5): GAGVSQSPSNKVTEKGKDVELRCDPISGHTALYWYRQSLGQGLEFLIYFQGNSAPDKSGLPSDRFSAERTGGSVSTLTIQRTQQEDSAVYLCASSLGVRGHGETQYFGPGTRLLVL.

V gene TRBV5-1 combines with J gene TRBJ2-7, with TRBD1 identical over 10 bases. Germline-derived CDR1 and CDR2 are SGHRS and YFSETQ. Unmatched junction bases numbered 6, after V lost 4 bases and J lost 5 bases. The CDR3 totals 14 residues. CDR3 region: CASSLGQGGNEQYF. DNA of the CDR3: TGCGCCAGCAGCCTTGGACAGGGGGGCAACGAGCAGTACTTC.

The chain has TRBV5-4 and TRBJ2-2, with TRBD1 matching 10 bases. Germline V lookup: CDR1 SGHNT, CDR2 YYREEE (reference sequence). The trim removed 9 bases at V and 7 bases at J, leaving 6 bases unmatched. The CDR3 runs 13 residues. The CDR3: CATSGQGYGELFF. In nucleotides, the CDR3 is TGTGCCACCTCGGGACAGGGGTACGGGGAGCTGTTTTTT. Complete variable domain (other parts from reference TRBV5-4 and TRBJ2-2): ETGVTQSPTHLIKTRGQQVTLRCSSQSGHNTVSWYQQALGQGPQFIFQYYREEENGRGNFPPRFSGLQFPNYSSELNVNALELDDSALYLCATSGQGYGELFFGEGSRLTVL.

The rearrangement links TRBV2 to TRBJ2-2, with a weak D call TRBD1 (5 bases). V was trimmed by 6 bases and J by 5 bases, leaving 7 bases between them. Germline loops: CDR1 SNHLY, CDR2 FYNNEI. This CDR3 region has 12 residues. CDR3 DNA: TGTGCCAGCAGGGGGCTTACCGGGGAGCTGTTTTTT. Encoded protein: CASRGLTGELFF.

The rearrangement uses TRBV5-6 and TRBJ2-2; D is ambiguous. This CDR3 has 13 residues. CDR1 is SGHDT and CDR2 is YYEEEE in the germline V gene. Between the trimmed V and J ends, which lost 0 bases and 4 bases, there was a span of 4 bases. The CDR3 DNA reads TGTGCCAGCAGCTTGGTAGTCACCGGGGAGCTGTTTTTT. Encoded protein: CASSLVVTGELFF. Filled out from reference TRBV5-6 and TRBJ2-2, the complete variable domain reads DAGVTQSPTHLIKTRGQQVTLRCSPKSGHDTVSWYQQALGQGPQFIFQYYEEEERQRGNFPDRFSGHQFPNYSSELNVNALLLGDSALYLCASSLVVTGELFFGEGSRLTVL.

The chain couples TRBV6-1 to TRBJ1-2; D is perhaps TRBD1 (5 bases). V was clipped by 6 bases and J by 3 bases, with 8 bases between them. This CDR3 is built from 12 residues. Germline lookup yields CDR1 MNHNS and CDR2 SASEGT. CDR3: CASRGLDYGYTF. DNA of the CDR3: TGTGCCAGCAGGGGGCTCGACTATGGCTACACCTTC.